This T cell receptor beta chain was captured in a study of human T cells and chemical hapten exposure. Study outcomes and limitations: The donor cohort had alopecia, so its immune response may not match that of healthy people.

This clonotype has more than one count but fewer than ten. The antigen is not known. Per the germline V gene, CDR1 is SGHTA and CDR2 is FQGNSA. The V gene lost 3 bases and the J gene lost 2 bases, with 18 bases spanning the gap. CDR3 length equals 17 residues. Time point given: pre-sensitization, week 0. Regarding treatment: therapeutic diphenylcyclopropenone sensitization with weekly scalp DPC. The study's library attached unique molecular identifiers to single cDNA molecules. In the source study's methods: There were a median of approximately 100,000 TCRs per sample, with a range from roughly 20,000 to 750,000. TCRdb fed the RACE reads into MiXCR, producing one record per CDR3 protein. Clone size and V and J calls follow TCRdb, not the original study. The data hold roughly 380,000 distinct CDR3 sequences, with about 5.1% observed a single time.

The chain recombines TRBV7-2 with TRBJ2-3; TRBD1 or TRBD2 may be the D gene (5 bases each). This receptor was obtained from a woman aged 50 to 60 with alopecia areata. Some clones in this sample may be carry-over from other donors' samples. The specimen was whole blood, collected in connection with sensitization to the hapten diphenylcyclopropenone (DPC). CDR3 DNA sequence: TGTGCCAGCAGCTTTGTACTGGGGACCACCTACACAGATACGCAGTATTTT. Protein product: CASSFVLGTTYTDTQYF.